The 5 T cell receptor beta chains reported below all come from one sample, sequenced in a study of post-analysis software for immune sequencing data (dated by TCRdb to the mid-2010s). General findings and caveats noted by the study authors: Four or five TRBV segments, including TRBV5-6, TRBV5-1 and TRBV20-1, were significantly more frequent in patients than controls.

Receptors were amplified or captured by PCR. The instrument was an Illumina HiSeq 2500. To reduce PCR and sequencing biases, unique molecular identifiers were incorporated into the TCR beta cDNA libraries. TCRdb reworked the public reads: Q25 trimming with fastp, MiXCR clone assembly, productive beta chains retained. Every entry covers one CDR3 protein and lists the most common genes and DNA from its rows. A total of around 500,000 distinct CDR3 sequences appear in this sample, 34% of them only once. The leading ten clones occupy 4.5% to 7.5% of the sample. No antigen has been assigned to these receptors. What was sequenced was blood. The receptor set was obtained from a girl aged 2-17 years with multiple sclerosis.

In this sample, this clonotype turned up a few times. V and J are TRBV20-1 and TRBJ2-5; D is ambiguous. The germline CDR1 and CDR2 sequences are DFQATT and SNEGSKA (reference sequence). Deletions cut 1 base from V and 3 bases from J, with 6 bases between. This CDR3 is 12 amino acids long. In nucleotides, the CDR3 is TGCAGTGCTAGAGTCCAGGAAGAGACCCAGTACTTC. Amino acid sequence: CSARVQEETQYF.

This rearrangement joins TRBV18 to TRBJ2-1, with 8 bases lining up with TRBD1. The CDR3 loop spans 15 amino acids. The trim removed 6 bases at V and 1 base at J, leaving 5 bases unmatched. From germline, CDR1 is KGHSH and CDR2 LQKENI. The CDR3 DNA reads as TGTGCCAGCTCGCGAGGGACAGGATCCTACAATGAGCAGTTCTTC. Protein sequence: CASSRGTGSYNEQFF.

The chain joins TRBV3-1 to TRBJ2-5; 9 bases map to TRBD2. This CDR3 contains 15 residues. Trimming at V came to 4 bases and at J to 3 bases, leaving 6 bases not matched to a gene. Germline V gene data show CDR1 as LGHDT and CDR2 as YNNKEL (reference sequence). In DNA form, the CDR3 reads TGTGCCAGCAGCCGTAGCAGCGGGAGGAAAGAGACCCAGTACTTC. Its translation: CASSRSSGRKETQYF.

In its sample, this clonotype was seen a few times. The DNA of the CDR3 is TGCAGTGCCCCCAGCGGGGGTTGGGCCAAAAACATTCAGTACTTC. Protein sequence: CSAPSGGWAKNIQYF. This chain joins TRBV20-1 and TRBJ2-4; 8 bases agree with TRBD2. V shed 6 bases, J shed 1 base, and the junction held 8 bases outside the gene matches. Germline CDR1 is DFQATT and CDR2 is SNEGSKA (reference sequence). The CDR3 is 15 amino acids.

J is TRBJ2-1 and V is TRBV7-9; 9 bases match TRBD2. CDR1 and CDR2 (germline): SEHNR, FQNEAQ (reference sequence). Trimming cost V 2 bases and J 0 bases; bases outside gene matches: 8. The CDR3 sequence is 18 residues long. The CDR3 loop is CASSLRNLAGSSYNEQFF. The CDR3 DNA is TGTGCCAGCAGCTTAAGGAACCTAGCGGGGAGCTCCTACAATGAGCAGTTCTTC.